The next 27 T cell receptor beta chains were all read from a single sample in a study of T cells in Graves' hyperthyroidism and ophthalmopathy. The CDR3 regions of TCR beta were amplified from RNA transcripts. An initial round of RT-PCR targeting the TCR CDR3 relied on the HTBI primer set. TCRdb itself ran the multiplex PCR reads through MiXCR, one entry per CDR3 protein. Of about 210,000 distinct CDR3 sequences listed, about a sixth were seen once; the top ten hold around 52%. The sample comprised blood. Receptors were obtained from a man between 45 and 60 years old with Graves' hyperthyroidism.

This clonotype was picked up many times. This chain links TRBV2 with TRBJ1-1; 7 positions agree with TRBD1. Unmatched junction bases numbered 7, after V lost 6 bases and J lost 0 bases. This CDR3 has 15 residues. Per the germline V gene, CDR1 is SNHLY and CDR2 is FYNNEI. The CDR3 loop reads CASSAWGQMNTEAFF. CDR3 bases: TGTGCCAGCAGCGCCTGGGGACAGATGAACACTGAAGCTTTCTTT.

This clonotype was observed a handful of times. V usage is TRBV5-1 and J usage is TRBJ2-3; TRBD1 matches 7 bases. Germline V gene data show CDR1 as SGHRS and CDR2 as YFSETQ. With 4 bases clipped from V and 5 bases from J, the junction kept 7 bases outside the gene matches. The CDR3 is 14 amino acids. The CDR3 is CASSRNDREDTQYF. In DNA form, the CDR3 reads TGCGCCAGCAGCCGTAACGACAGGGAAGATACGCAGTATTTT.

This clonotype was counted a few times. The rearrangement joins TRBV10-3 to TRBJ2-1; TRBD2 matches at 7 bases. The CDR3 loop spans 13 amino acids. J was trimmed by 9 bases and V by 8 bases; bases with no gene match: 10. CDR1 and CDR2 from the germline V gene are ENHRY and SYGVKD. This CDR3 reads CAIEASGDGEQFF. The CDR3 bases are TGTGCCATCGAGGCTAGCGGAGATGGTGAGCAGTTCTTC.

This clonotype came up many times. The chain employs TRBV11-2 and TRBJ2-1, with 12 bases matching TRBD2. Trimming cost V 5 bases and J 6 bases; bases outside gene matches: 5. The germline V gene has CDR1 SGHAT and CDR2 FQNNGV. The CDR3 length is 15 residues. The CDR3 nucleotides read TGTGCCAGCAGCCACCGGACTAGCGGGATCAATGAGCAGTTCTTC. This gives the protein CASSHRTSGINEQFF.

The chain employs TRBV5-1 and TRBJ2-7, with D possibly being TRBD1 (6 bases). The germline CDR1 and CDR2 sequences are SGHRS and YFSETQ. There are 14 residues in the CDR3. The V end lost 4 bases, the J end lost 9 bases, and 20 bases lay between the germline ends. This CDR3 is CASSTGQPYVGQYF. CDR3 nucleotide sequence: TGCGCCAGCAGCACAGGACAGCCCTACGTGGGGCAGTACTTC.

In the case of this clonotype: A much larger clone sits a single nucleotide away, making a read error possible. The gene calls are TRBV29-1 and TRBJ2-3; TRBD2 matches at 9 bases. Germline CDR1 SQVTM, CDR2 ANQGSEA. The junction had 11 bases not matched to a gene; V was cut back by 2 bases and J by 2 bases. This CDR3 spans 17 amino acids. The CDR3 reads CSVELLTSGRDTDTQYF. CDR3 DNA sequence: TGCAGCGTTGAACTTCTGACTAGCGGTCGAGACACAGATACGCAGTATTTT.

The genes are TRBV28 and TRBJ2-5, with 8 bases aligning to TRBD1. Germline V gene data show CDR1 as MDHEN and CDR2 as SYDVKM. CDR3 size: 15 residues. After removal of 6 bases from V and 1 base from J, the junction contained 7 bases not matched to a gene. CDR3 bases: TGTGCCAGCAGCCCGGACAGGGACGGCCAAGAGACCCAGTACTTC. Amino acids: CASSPDRDGQETQYF. Full variable domain (missing parts from reference TRBV28 and TRBJ2-5): DVKVTQSSRYLVKRTGEKVFLECVQDMDHENMFWYRQDPGLGLRLIYFSYDVKMKEKGDIPEGYSVSREKKERFSLILESASTNQTSMYLCASSPDRDGQETQYFGPGTRLLVL.

This clonotype showed up just a few times. The genes are TRBV30 and TRBJ2-7; weak D call: TRBD1 (6 bases). Trimming removed 0 bases from V and 6 bases from J, with 12 bases in between. Per the germline V gene, CDR1 is GTSNPN and CDR2 is SVGIG (reference sequence). CDR3 length: 13 residues. CDR3 in amino acids: CAWSVHRAGEQYF. The CDR3 DNA follows: TGTGCCTGGAGTGTCCACAGGGCGGGCGAGCAGTACTTC.

V and J are TRBV7-9 and TRBJ2-1; 8 bases line up with TRBD2. The ends lost 5 bases at V and 7 bases at J; junction bases unmatched: 10. Germline lookup yields CDR1 SEHNR and CDR2 FQNEAQ (reference sequence). The CDR3 runs to 15 residues. In DNA, the CDR3 is TGTGCCAGCAGCCCAACTAGCGGCGGTAGTAATGAGCAGTTCTTC. It is translated as CASSPTSGGSNEQFF.

In this sample, this clonotype turned up many times. The chain carries TRBV28 and TRBJ2-2; no firm D call. The CDR3 spans 16 residues. V was shortened by 6 bases and J by 4 bases, with 18 bases between the two germline ends. CDR1 is MDHEN, CDR2 SYDVKM, per germline. This CDR3 is CASSPPRRSFTGELFF. CDR3 sequence (DNA): TGTGCCAGCAGCCCGCCCAGGCGGAGCTTCACCGGGGAGCTGTTTTTT.

This clonotype occurred a few times. This rearrangement joins TRBV11-3 to TRBJ1-3; D not resolved. Germline V gene sequence: CDR1 SGHNT, CDR2 YENEEA. Trimming removed 5 bases from V and 0 bases from J, with 14 bases in between. The CDR3 is made up of 16 amino acids. The CDR3 loop reads CASSPSKRSSGNTIYF. The DNA for the CDR3 is TGTGCCAGCAGCCCCTCAAAAAGGTCCTCTGGAAACACCATATATTTT.

This clonotype was seen at least ten times. The chain links TRBV6-1 to TRBJ2-7; a weak D match, TRBD1 (6 bases). Germline loops: CDR1 MNHNS, CDR2 SASEGT. The CDR3 is 12 residues long. The V end lost 5 bases, the J end lost 3 bases, and 8 bases lay between the germline ends. The CDR3 sequence is CASSWTDYEQYF. The CDR3 nucleotides read TGTGCCAGCAGTTGGACAGACTACGAGCAGTACTTC.

This clonotype was detected a few times. This chain connects TRBV6-5 to TRBJ2-7; unclear D gene. The germline gives CDR1 MNHEY, CDR2 SVGAGI. With 2 bases removed from V and 2 bases from J, the gap between germline ends came to 13 bases. The CDR3 totals 15 residues. This CDR3 is CASSYRPWITYEQYF. CDR3 bases: TGTGCCAGCAGTTACCGCCCATGGATTACCTACGAGCAGTACTTC.

This clonotype was counted at least ten times. This sequence joins TRBV5-1 and TRBJ1-1; perhaps TRBD1 as D (5 bases). The CDR3 extends over 15 amino acids. Deletions cut 1 base from V and 7 bases from J, with 17 bases between. The germline V gene has CDR1 SGHRS and CDR2 YFSETQ. The CDR3 DNA reads TGCGCCAGCAGCTTGAGTCGGGGGAACGTGGGTGAAGCTTTCTTT. Translated: CASSLSRGNVGEAFF. Full variable domain (missing parts from reference TRBV5-1 and TRBJ1-1): KAGVTQTPRYLIKTRGQQVTLSCSPISGHRSVSWYQQTPGQGLQFLFEYFSETQRNKGNFPGRFSGRQFSNSRSEMNVSTLELGDSALYLCASSLSRGNVGEAFFGQGTRLTVV.

Ten or more counts support this clonotype. This chain uses TRBV18 with TRBJ1-2, with TRBD1 matching 7 bases. V gave up 2 bases and J gave up 3 bases; unmatched junction bases: 6. The CDR3 is 15 residues long. Germline CDR1 and CDR2: KGHSH and LQKENI. Here the CDR3 DNA reads TGTGCCAGCTCACCAACGACAGGGTTGGACTATGGCTACACCTTC. It specifies CASSPTTGLDYGYTF.

This clonotype was seen repeatedly, ten times or more. The chain employs TRBV28 and TRBJ2-1; TRBD2 matches at 15 bases. From germline, CDR1 is MDHEN and CDR2 SYDVKM. This CDR3 spans 19 amino acids. After removal of 4 bases from V and 0 bases from J, the junction contained 7 bases not matched to a gene. This CDR3 is CASSSYGTSGGSSYNEQFF. The CDR3 DNA reads TGTGCCAGCAGTTCTTACGGGACTAGCGGGGGGTCCTCCTACAATGAGCAGTTCTTC.

For this clonotype: Just one base apart from a much larger clone, this may be a read error. V and J are TRBV12-3 or TRBV12-4 and TRBJ2-7, with 7 bases fitting TRBD1. The CDR3 covers 14 residues. The CDR3 nucleotides are TGTGCCGGCAGTTTTGCGACAGGGAGCTACGAGCAGTACTTC. It is translated as CAGSFATGSYEQYF.

This clonotype showed up many times. V gene TRBV4-2 combines with J gene TRBJ2-1; 10 bases map to TRBD1. Germline V CDR1 and CDR2: LGHNA, YNFKEQ. V gave up 4 bases and J gave up 9 bases; unmatched junction bases: 6. The CDR3 loop spans 14 amino acids. The CDR3 sequence: CASSLLTGGSEQFF. The CDR3 nucleotides read TGTGCCAGCAGCCTCTTGACAGGGGGCAGTGAGCAGTTCTTC.

This chain uses TRBV20-1 with TRBJ2-7; 9 positions match TRBD1. There are 14 residues in the CDR3. From germline, CDR1 is DFQATT and CDR2 SNEGSKA (reference sequence). V lost 6 bases, J lost 7 bases, and 13 bases stayed unmatched. Here the CDR3 reads CSALGKQGAGEQYF. The DNA of the CDR3 is TGCAGTGCCCTAGGCAAACAGGGGGCAGGAGAGCAGTACTTC.

This clonotype was recorded many times. In nucleotides, the CDR3 is TGTGCCAGCAGCTTCCGGGACAGCCCATACAATGAGCAGTTCTTC. This codes for CASSFRDSPYNEQFF. The chain recombines TRBV7-3 with TRBJ2-1; 7 positions agree with TRBD1. Germline assignment: CDR1 SGHTA and CDR2 FQGTGA. CDR3 length: 15 amino acids. V gave up 3 bases and J gave up 4 bases; unmatched junction bases: 6.

This clonotype was seen repeatedly, ten times or more. The chain carries TRBV3-1 and TRBJ2-1; 10 bases align to TRBD2. The CDR3 is made up of 18 amino acids. Germline CDR1 is LGHDT and CDR2 is YNNKEL (reference sequence). With 1 base clipped from V and 4 bases from J, the junction kept 10 bases outside the gene matches. For the CDR3, the DNA is TGTGCCAGCAGCCAAGTAAGGCTGGAGACTAGCGGGTACAATGAGCAGTTCTTC. It yields the protein CASSQVRLETSGYNEQFF.

This clonotype has ten or more counts. The rearrangement joins TRBV30 to TRBJ2-1, with no clear D. V was clipped by 2 bases and J by 5 bases, with 10 bases between them. Germline CDR1 is GTSNPN and CDR2 is SVGIG (reference sequence). The CDR3 contains 13 residues. The CDR3 loop is CAWSFPPHNEQFF. The CDR3 DNA reads as TGTGCCTGGAGTTTTCCACCGCACAATGAGCAGTTCTTC.

This clonotype showed up just a few times. This sequence joins TRBV6-2 or TRBV6-3 and TRBJ1-2; the D is unclear. The germline V and J ends were trimmed by 6 bases and 6 bases, with 8 bases remaining between them. Germline V gene data show CDR1 as MNHEY and CDR2 as SVGEGT. The CDR3 is 11 residues long. CDR3 in amino acids: CASSSGNGYTF. Here the CDR3 DNA reads TGTGCCAGCAGCTCTGGTAATGGCTACACCTTC.

This clonotype was picked up many times. The rearrangement links TRBV7-9 to TRBJ2-7, with a tentative D call TRBD2 (6 bases). Germline V lookup: CDR1 SEHNR, CDR2 FQNEAQ (reference sequence). Trimming cost V 6 bases and J 10 bases, with 16 bases left between them. The CDR3 totals 12 residues. The DNA for the CDR3 is TGTGCCAGCAGAACCGGGAGAAAGGAACAGTACTTC. Translated: CASRTGRKEQYF. The full variable domain, with the rest looked up from reference TRBV7-9 and TRBJ2-7, is DTGVSQNPRHKITKRGQNVTFRCDPISEHNRLYWYRQTLGQGPEFLTYFQNEAQLEKSRLLSDRFSAERPKGSFSTLEIQRTEQGDSAMYLCASRTGRKEQYFGPGTRLTVT.

This clonotype has only a few counts. V is TRBV7-3 and J is TRBJ2-1, with TRBD2 as a possible D gene (5 bases). The CDR3 covers 16 residues. Germline lookup yields CDR1 SGHTA and CDR2 FQGTGA. Trimming shortened V by 5 bases and J by 5 bases, and 19 bases separated the two germline ends. This CDR3 reads CASSPTLAGYDNEQFF. CDR3 bases: TGTGCCAGCAGCCCAACTCTCGCGGGCTACGACAATGAGCAGTTCTTC.

The sample holds many counts of this clonotype. The chain links TRBV7-2 to TRBJ2-3; 8 bases map to TRBD1. The V and J ends lost 8 bases and 1 base, in that order; junction bases with no gene match: 8. This CDR3 contains 15 residues. Germline V lookup: CDR1 SGHTA, CDR2 FQGNSA. Here the CDR3 reads CASSRSGQGTDTQYF. In DNA, the CDR3 is TGTGCCAGCTCAAGGTCGGGACAGGGCACAGATACGCAGTATTTT.

This clonotype was picked up many times. The rearrangement uses TRBV6-1 and TRBJ2-3, with 9 bases fitting TRBD1. The J segment lost 1 base and the V segment lost 1 base, leaving 0 bases of the junction unmatched. This CDR3 is 15 amino acids long. Germline values: CDR1 MNHNS, CDR2 SASEGT. This CDR3 reads CASSEGTGGTDTQYF. In DNA, the CDR3 is TGTGCCAGCAGTGAAGGGACAGGGGGCACAGATACGCAGTATTTT.